The 7 T cell receptor beta chains reported below all come from one sample, sequenced in a study of cytomegalovirus exposure and HLA in healthy donors. The study ran its PCR with 60 Vbeta and 13 Jbeta primers. Method: immunoSEQ multiplex PCR; TCRdb's copy keeps in-frame clones and lacks some. The data show 200,000 or so clones, roughly 80% seen once. Material: PBMCs. These TCRs come from a woman aged 40 to 55 in good health and CMV-seronegative.

This clone was found a few times. The V and J genes are TRBV6-6 and TRBJ1-1; D uncertain. The CDR3 loop spans 11 amino acids. Germline V gene sequence: CDR1 MNHNY, CDR2 SVGAGI (reference sequence). Trimming removed 8 bases from V and 13 bases from J, with 17 bases in between. CDR3 amino acids: CASRGNEVDFF. The CDR3 bases are TGTGCCAGCCGGGGAAATGAAGTCGATTTCTTT.

The chain uses TRBV27 and TRBJ2-5; 8 bases map to TRBD2. J lost 5 bases, V lost 6 bases, and 11 bases had no gene match. The germline CDR1 and CDR2 sequences are MNHEY and SMNVEV (reference sequence). The CDR3 contains 15 residues. The CDR3 loop reads CASRSRAGAWETQYF. CDR3 coding DNA: TGTGCCAGCAGGTCTAGAGCGGGAGCGTGGGAGACCCAGTACTTC.

The J gene is TRBJ2-7, the V gene TRBV27, with 8 bases aligning to TRBD1. The V segment lost 0 bases and the J segment 5 bases; nucleotides outside the gene matches: 6. This CDR3 is built from 15 residues. The germline V gene encodes CDR1 MNHEY and CDR2 SMNVEV (reference sequence). The CDR3 DNA reads as TGTGCCAGCAGTTTATCGGTCCAGGGGGCGGACGAGCAGTACTTC. This codes for CASSLSVQGADEQYF.

The chain employs TRBV30 and TRBJ2-7; D is unresolved. This CDR3 comprises 13 residues. Germline CDR1 and CDR2: GTSNPN and SVGIG (reference sequence). CDR3 sequence: CVLEGIGGYEQYF. CDR3 DNA: TGTGTCCTTGAAGGCATAGGCGGCTACGAGCAGTACTTC.

The chain combines TRBV10-1 with TRBJ2-1, with 7 nucleotides matching TRBD2. After removal of 4 bases from V and 6 bases from J, the junction contained 6 bases not matched to a gene. This CDR3 is 14 amino acids long. Looked up from germline, CDR1 is WNHNN and CDR2 is SYGVQD (reference sequence). CDR3 DNA: TGCGCCAGCAGTGCAGGGATAGCGGGCAATGAGCAGTTCTTC. This codes for CASSAGIAGNEQFF.

This clone was counted a single time. The chain has TRBV5-1 and TRBJ2-7; TRBD2 matches 7 bases. This CDR3 is built from 13 residues. Germline V lookup: CDR1 SGHRS, CDR2 YFSETQ. Germline trimming cut 5 bases from V and 7 bases from J; bases unmatched to any gene: 9. The CDR3 DNA reads as TGCGCCAGCAGTCCCCTGGGGGGGTTTGAGCAGTACTTC. As protein: CASSPLGGFEQYF.

This clone was picked up one time. The chain couples TRBV19 to TRBJ2-7; 9 bases line up with TRBD1. CDR3 length equals 15 residues. Germline CDR1 is LNHDA and CDR2 is SQIVND (reference sequence). V lost 5 bases to trimming and J lost 3 bases; unmatched junction nucleotides: 8. CDR3 sequence: CASSPPGTGIYEQYF. CDR3 DNA: TGTGCCAGTAGTCCTCCCGGGACAGGGATCTACGAGCAGTACTTC.